The 9 T cell receptor beta chains below all came from one sample that was sequenced in a study of cytomegalovirus exposure and HLA in healthy donors. TCRdb's copy holds only in-frame clones and misses some; the assay was immunoSEQ multiplex PCR. The sample has roughly 52,000 clones; roughly 93% are singletons. Sequencing was done on a sample of PBMCs. These receptor sequences come from a woman aged 18-30 years in good health and CMV-seropositive.

The rearrangement links TRBV5-4 to TRBJ2-3, with unresolved D. V lost 1 base, J lost 5 bases, and 17 bases lay in between. Germline V gene sequence: CDR1 SGHNT, CDR2 YYREEE (reference sequence). This CDR3 has 16 residues. CDR3 in DNA: TGTGCCAGCAGCTTGAACCCCACCATCAGGCTAGATACGCAGTATTTT. It codes for CASSLNPTIRLDTQYF.

Points on this clone: Because the CDR3's place on the DNA is in doubt, the DNA is left out and the CDR3 is given as listed by TCRdb. The chain uses TRBV27 and TRBJ1-1; the table's TRBD1 call for D was not verified on the DNA. The germline V gene encodes CDR1 MNHEY and CDR2 SMNVEV (reference sequence). The CDR3 is made up of 16 amino acids, end residues included. Here the CDR3 reads CASSFLAGGINTEAFF.

V and J are TRBV6-5 and TRBJ2-1, with D maybe TRBD1 (6 bases). V was clipped by 2 bases and J by 5 bases, with 13 bases between them. CDR3 size: 15 residues. CDR1 and CDR2 from the germline V gene are MNHEY and SVGAGI. CDR3 DNA: TGTGCCAGCAGTTACATGTGGGGGCCTGACAATGAGCAGTTCTTC. Its translation: CASSYMWGPDNEQFF.

The chain combines TRBV5-4 with TRBJ1-2, with 7 bases that match TRBD1. From germline, CDR1 is SGHNT and CDR2 YYREEE (reference sequence). The J segment lost 6 bases and the V segment lost 4 bases, leaving 3 bases of the junction unmatched. The CDR3 is made up of 12 amino acids. For the CDR3, the DNA is TGTGCCAGCAGCGGCCAGGGGGATGGCTACACCTTC. It is translated as CASSGQGDGYTF. The whole variable domain, remainder taken from reference TRBV5-4 and TRBJ1-2, is ETGVTQSPTHLIKTRGQQVTLRCSSQSGHNTVSWYQQALGQGPQFIFQYYREEENGRGNFPPRFSGLQFPNYSSELNVNALELDDSALYLCASSGQGDGYTFGSGTRLTVV.

The chain couples TRBV7-8 to TRBJ2-3; D ambiguous. The length of the CDR3 is 17 residues. V lost 2 bases, J lost 4 bases, and 19 bases lay in between. Germline-derived CDR1 and CDR2 are SGHVS and FQNEAQ. This CDR3 is CASSLSRSLSRADTQYF. The DNA for the CDR3 is TGTGCCAGCAGCTTAAGCCGGTCGTTGTCTCGCGCAGATACGCAGTATTTT.

The chain couples TRBV6-5 to TRBJ1-2; 7 bases map to TRBD1. V dropped 0 bases and J dropped 6; count of bases not matched to a gene: 4. This CDR3 spans 14 amino acids. Per germline, CDR1 MNHEY and CDR2 SVGAGI. The CDR3 loop is CASSYSGGAHGYTF. In nucleotides, the CDR3 is TGTGCCAGCAGTTACTCAGGGGGCGCCCATGGCTACACCTTC.

V and J are TRBV20-1 and TRBJ2-5; no reliable D call. Trimming took off 2 bases at V and 5 bases at J, with 6 bases between the two ends. The CDR3 totals 11 residues. Germline-derived CDR1 and CDR2 are DFQATT and SNEGSKA (reference sequence). The CDR3 reads CSARRSETQYF. CDR3 nucleotides: TGCAGTGCTAGACGTTCGGAGACCCAGTACTTC.

The rearrangement links TRBV4-3 to TRBJ2-1; tentatively, D is TRBD2 (6 bases). CDR1 and CDR2 from the germline V gene are LGHNA and YSLEER. Trimming stripped 0 bases from V and 8 bases from J, with 14 bases between. This CDR3 is 15 amino acids long. The CDR3, as DNA: TGCGCCAGCAGCCAAGATCGTGGAGGGATTGATGAGCAGTTCTTC. This codes for CASSQDRGGIDEQFF.

The chain has TRBV9 and TRBJ1-5; D possibly corresponds to TRBD1 (5 bases). The length of the CDR3 is 20 residues. V was clipped by 4 bases and J by 0 bases, with 26 bases between them. Germline lookup yields CDR1 SGDLS and CDR2 YYNGEE. In DNA form, the CDR3 reads TGTGCCAGCAGCCCCCGGGACTCTTACACGAAAAGCTATAGCAATCAGCCCCAGCATTTT. Translating it yields CASSPRDSYTKSYSNQPQHF.